This T cell receptor beta chain came from a study of shared clonotypes between healthy human individuals (dated by TCRdb to the early 2020s). Some background on the complete study: The cohort comprised a couple of women and a few men aged 18 to 49 years. Per donor, three plates each were used for CD4 naive and CD4 memory, two for CD8 naive, and one for CD8 memory. The study deeply sequenced blood TCR repertoires of 5 or 6 healthy adults to estimate repertoire size and the extent of clonotype sharing between individuals. Different laboratories and diverse techniques were used to prepare libraries and sequence TCR repertoires, to increase sequencing depth and limit assay-specific biases. Per donor, leukapheresis produced somewhere between about 0.85 and 10 billion PBMCs. Study-level results and caveats: Pairwise subsampling indicated that sequencing depth was expected to affect the degree of clonotype sharing among donors. Sampling was restricted to blood, and TCR repertoires in tissues likely differ from the TCR repertoires found in blood. When a few donors were compared, the shared fraction of clonotypes was about 5% for naive CD4, less than 4% for naive CD8, 2.3% for memory CD4, and 0.4% for memory CD8. Rarefaction of sorted-subset datasets indicated incomplete sequencing despite the large sequencing depth. Naive subsets generally had larger estimated clonotype richness than memory subsets did. Clonotypes shared by all four sorted-subset donors showed higher generation probabilities than non-shared clonotypes. Because the study included a small number of donors, the genetic and exposure-history diversity represented was limited.

As regards this clone: There is no known antigen for this receptor. Nothing much larger sits one base from this clone, and base qualities are not available.

V is clipped by 0 bases and J by 2 bases, and the sequence between their germline boundaries is 8 bases long. From the cysteine up to the phenylalanine, the CDR3 has a length of 14 residues. Only CDR3 DNA is held: 42 bases, read in frame from base 1. The germline V gene (reference sequence) gives CDR1 as LNHDA and CDR2 as SQIVND. Healthy HIV-negative adults with no recently reported acute infections or vaccinations were included as donors. Only Caucasian adults living in Nashville, Tennessee, USA were represented among the donors. CD4+ T cells were enriched through magnetic negative selection, after which naive cells were positively selected on CD45RA and the remaining negative fraction served as the memory subset. After blood collection by leukapheresis, PBMCs were isolated using Ficoll-Histopaque density gradient centrifugation and then cryopreserved in the vapor phase of liquid nitrogen. Purity and quantity of every magnetically sorted T cell population were checked by analytical flow cytometry. Genomic DNA was isolated from every sorted fraction and measured by UV absorbance on a Nanodrop 2000c.

TCR CDR3 regions were amplified from genomic DNA by multiplex PCR using the deep immunoSEQ assay. Extracted genomic DNA from each cell subset was spread evenly across all wells of several immunoSEQ 96-well plates, with each plate serving as a replicate. For sorted subsets, 200 to 250 ng of genomic DNA, equivalent to 25,000 to 35,000 T cell genomes, went into each replicate PCR. The purified libraries were quantified using a Qubit 3.0 fluorometer, sized with a Bioanalyzer 2100, and then quantified again using the KAPA Library Quantification kit. Every immunoSEQ 96-well plate was sequenced on a separate single-read 150-cycle Illumina NextSeq 550 flow cell. In the source study's methods: Because the immunoSEQ output held only junctional sequences and lacked quality scores, the filtering could not match the filtering applied to full-length reads. To assign V/J genes and CDR3, sequences were annotated against IMGT germline references using PyIR, a Python wrapper for IgBLAST v1.9. Reads were filtered out if the reads had weak V/J assignments (E-value above 1e-6), no CDR3, stop codons, out-of-frame junctions, or ambiguous translated residues. V3J clonotypes were defined as sequences sharing an identical inferred V gene, J gene, and CDR3 amino acid sequence. Percentage overlap between repertoires was computed as shared unique clonotypes divided by the size of the smaller repertoire. RTK rarefaction, the Chao1 estimator, and Recon v2.1 estimates of unobserved clonotypes were used to assess repertoire richness. Generation probabilities for all TCRbeta clonotypes obtained by the gDNA method from four donors were computed using OLGA. TCRdb stores this immuneACCESS table with in-frame sequences only. Part of the clones is absent; in the studies checked, under half of the shortfall reflects unresolved V genes, and no reason is known for the rest. For V, J and clone size, that table is used; D and trimming come from the DNA. Within this sample are about 2.3 million clones, with around 92% of them counted one time only. The ten largest clonotypes hold roughly 0.34% of the sample.

This receptor was obtained from a man aged 18 to 29 in good health. Some clones in this sample may be carry-over from other donors' samples. The sequenced sample was naive CD4+ T cells from PBMCs. The cell subset or site label, read with the paper, signifies: CD45RA+ positively selected. The receptor chain draws on TRBV19 and TRBJ2-7, with the D gene too uncertain to name. The CDR3 sequence is CASSIDRLAYEQYF. The DNA reads as follows: TGTGCCAGTAGTATAGATCGCTTAGCCTACGAGCAGTACTTC.